This TCR beta chain is drawn from a study of STAT5B mutations in CD4+ large granular lymphocyte leukemia. Sequencing used immunoSEQ multiplex PCR; TCRdb keeps in-frame clones, though not all of them. The sample carries 30,000 to 35,000 clones, around four fifths recorded once. Notes on this clone: The antigen is not known.

General observations from the study: 25% of private leukemic clonotypes occurred rarely in other patients' non-leukemic repertoires. Top patient clones used TRBV06 genes more often: 8/27 versus 2/35 in controls. The CD4+ versus CD8+ T-LGLL clonality difference may reflect limited sample size.

CDR1 is SGHRS, CDR2 YFSETQ, per germline. J was trimmed by 4 bases and V by 4 bases; bases with no gene match: 10. CDR3 length: 16 amino acids. Sample: CD4+ T cells from blood buffy coats. The chain joins TRBV5-1 to TRBJ1-3; 8 positions agree with TRBD1. The TCR was taken from a human donor in good health. The CDR3 spells CASSPGQVTGGNTIYF. In DNA form, the CDR3 reads TGCGCCAGCAGCCCGGGACAGGTCACCGGCGGAAACACCATATATTTT.